Shown below are 25 T cell receptor beta chains from a single sample sequenced in a study of blood T cell repertoires in COVID-19. The repertoire was sequenced with immunoSEQ multiplex PCR; TCRdb's copy has only in-frame clones and lacks some. The table includes 370,000 or so clones, 81% detected once. The sample taken for sequencing was peripheral blood. These TCRs come from a human donor with acute or convalescent COVID-19. The donor label of this sample is uncertain.

The chain combines TRBV2 with TRBJ1-6, with 7 bases lining up with TRBD1. Germline values: CDR1 SNHLY, CDR2 FYNNEI. Unmatched junction bases numbered 3, after V lost 5 bases and J lost 5 bases. The CDR3 has 14 residues. The CDR3 is CASSTDRDNSPLHF. For the CDR3, the DNA is TGTGCCAGCAGTACAGACAGGGATAATTCACCCCTCCACTTT.

The table lists this clone with a count of one. This chain joins TRBV7-9 and TRBJ1-2; TRBD1 aligns across 7 bases. This CDR3 is 14 amino acids long. The germline V gene has CDR1 SEHNR and CDR2 FQNEAQ (reference sequence). The J segment lost 8 bases and the V segment lost 3 bases, leaving 9 bases of the junction unmatched. CDR3 sequence (DNA): TGTGCCAGCAGCTTGCCATTCCCGGGACAGGGCTACACCTTC. Protein: CASSLPFPGQGYTF.

The CDR3: CASTRAVAGTEAFF. CDR3 DNA: TGTGCCTCCACGCGGGCCGTGGCGGGCACTGAAGCTTTCTTT. V gene TRBV19 combines with J gene TRBJ1-1; D is unresolved. Trimming removed 11 bases from V and 4 bases from J, with 20 bases in between. Germline V gene data show CDR1 as LNHDA and CDR2 as SQIVND (reference sequence). The CDR3 contains 14 residues. Complete variable domain (other parts from reference TRBV19 and TRBJ1-1): DGGITQSPKYLFRKEGQNVTLSCEQNLNHDAMYWYRQDPGQGLRLIYYSQIVNDFQKGDIAEGYSVSREKKESFPLTVTSAQKNPTAFYLCASTRAVAGTEAFFGQGTRLTVV.

In DNA form, the CDR3 reads TGTGCCAGCAGTGACATGGGCAGGGCAAACACTGAAGCTTTCTTT. Its translation: CASSDMGRANTEAFF. The chain couples TRBV6-1 to TRBJ1-1, with a tentative D call TRBD1 (5 bases). The CDR3 totals 15 residues. The germline gives CDR1 MNHNS, CDR2 SASEGT. Trimming removed 3 bases at V and 2 bases at J, with 13 bases between.

V gene TRBV6-5 combines with J gene TRBJ2-2; a possible D gene is TRBD2 (6 bases). Germline CDR1 MNHEY, CDR2 SVGAGI. This CDR3 has 15 residues. The germline V and J ends were trimmed by 2 bases and 1 base, with 8 bases remaining between them. The CDR3 DNA reads as TGTGCCAGCAGTTACCGGGGGATGAACACCGGGGAGCTGTTTTTT. Translating gives CASSYRGMNTGELFF.

The CDR3 coding sequence is TGTGCCAGCAGCCCGTTAAGCGGTAGGCCCTACGAGCAGTACTTC. Translated: CASSPLSGRPYEQYF. J is TRBJ2-7 and V is TRBV7-2; perhaps TRBD2 as D (5 bases). Germline CDR1 SGHTA, CDR2 FQGNSA. The germline V and J ends were trimmed by 5 bases and 2 bases, with 16 bases remaining between them. This CDR3 comprises 15 residues.

The chain uses TRBV5-1 and TRBJ2-5; D is perhaps TRBD2 (6 bases). CDR1 is SGHRS and CDR2 is YFSETQ in the germline V gene. CDR3 length: 14 residues. V was trimmed by 5 bases and J by 3 bases, leaving 14 bases between them. DNA of the CDR3: TGCGCCAGCAGAGTTTCGGGGGATGAAGAGACCCAGTACTTC. This sequence encodes CASRVSGDEETQYF. The complete variable domain, with remaining parts taken from reference TRBV5-1 and TRBJ2-5, reads KAGVTQTPRYLIKTRGQQVTLSCSPISGHRSVSWYQQTPGQGLQFLFEYFSETQRNKGNFPGRFSGRQFSNSRSEMNVSTLELGDSALYLCASRVSGDEETQYFGPGTRLLVL.

The chain has TRBV11-2 and TRBJ2-3, with D possibly matching TRBD1 (6 bases). This CDR3 spans 12 amino acids. The V end lost 2 bases, the J end lost 6 bases, and 6 bases lay between the germline ends. In germline, CDR1 is SGHAT, CDR2 FQNNGV. Written as DNA, the CDR3 is TGTGCCAGCAGCTTACAGGGGGATACGCAGTATTTT. This gives the protein CASSLQGDTQYF.

The chain recombines TRBV4-1 with TRBJ1-1; 7 bases agree with TRBD1. The CDR3 totals 15 residues. Looked up from germline, CDR1 is MGHRA and CDR2 is YSYEKL. The ends lost 2 bases at V and 3 bases at J; junction bases unmatched: 6. In nucleotides, the CDR3 is TGCGCCAGCAGCCAAAGGACAGGCCCGGACACTGAAGCTTTCTTT. Translated: CASSQRTGPDTEAFF.

This clone was counted only a few times. The chain uses TRBV19 and TRBJ1-2; 8 nucleotides agree with TRBD1. V lost 5 bases, J lost 5 bases, and 4 bases stayed unmatched. CDR3 length: 13 amino acids. Germline values: CDR1 LNHDA, CDR2 SQIVND (reference sequence). The CDR3 DNA is TGTGCCAGTAGTCTCGGGACAGGTTATGGCTACACCTTC. Amino acid sequence: CASSLGTGYGYTF.

The rearrangement uses TRBV6-2 or TRBV6-3 and TRBJ1-2; 7 bases line up with TRBD1. The V segment lost 0 bases and the J segment 4 bases; nucleotides outside the gene matches: 5. Germline V gene sequence: CDR1 MNHEY, CDR2 SVGEGT. This CDR3 region has 15 residues. CDR3 region: CASSYSGTVLYGYTF. In DNA form, the CDR3 reads TGTGCCAGCAGTTACTCCGGGACAGTGCTCTATGGCTACACCTTC.

This chain joins TRBV5-5 and TRBJ2-7; TRBD2 matches at 8 bases. Germline V gene lookup returns CDR1 SGHKS and CDR2 YYEKEE (reference sequence). The junction had 3 bases not matched to a gene; V was cut back by 4 bases and J by 0 bases. The length of the CDR3 is 14 residues. The CDR3 DNA reads as TGTGCCAGCAGCCCCGGGGGGGGCTCCTACGAGCAGTACTTC. Its translation is CASSPGGGSYEQYF.

V and J are TRBV7-2 and TRBJ2-7, with 9 positions matching TRBD2. This CDR3 is built from 15 residues. The V and J ends lost 5 bases and 3 bases, in that order; junction bases with no gene match: 8. Germline V gene sequence: CDR1 SGHTA, CDR2 FQGNSA. The CDR3 DNA reads TGTGCCAGCAGCGGAGGACTAGCGTCTATCTACGAGCAGTACTTC. As protein: CASSGGLASIYEQYF.

The genes are TRBV28 and TRBJ1-4; TRBD1 might be the D (5 bases). The CDR3 loop spans 16 amino acids. The germline V and J ends were trimmed by 0 bases and 0 bases, with 8 bases remaining between them. Looked up from germline, CDR1 is MDHEN and CDR2 is SYDVKM. In DNA form, the CDR3 reads TGTGCCAGCAGTTTATGGGGGGGTACAACTAATGAAAAACTGTTTTTT. It yields the protein CASSLWGGTTNEKLFF.

The chain uses TRBV7-9 and TRBJ1-4; perhaps TRBD1 as D (5 bases). Per the germline V gene, CDR1 is SEHNR and CDR2 is FQNEAQ (reference sequence). The CDR3 has 18 amino acids. V gave up 3 bases and J gave up 14 bases, with 31 bases separating them. The CDR3: CASSFGRSGTGGREWLFF. CDR3 nucleotide sequence: TGTGCCAGCAGCTTCGGAAGAAGCGGGACCGGGGGAAGGGAATGGCTGTTTTTT.

This clone was detected only a few times. The chain carries TRBV4-2 and TRBJ1-1, with D unclear. The length of the CDR3 is 15 residues. Per the germline V gene, CDR1 is LGHNA and CDR2 is YNFKEQ. V was pared by 0 bases and J by 0 bases, with 8 bases between. The CDR3 bases are TGTGCCAGCAGCCAAGATGCGGGTATGAACACTGAAGCTTTCTTT. This translates into CASSQDAGMNTEAFF.

The V and J genes are TRBV3-1 (or the pseudogene TRBV3-2) and TRBJ1-1, with D possibly matching TRBD1 (5 bases). The length of the CDR3 is 12 residues. The V end was cut by 2 bases, the J end by 10 bases, with 11 bases between. Germline CDR1 and CDR2: LGHDT and YNNKEL (reference sequence). The CDR3 DNA is TGTGCCAGCAGCCAATCAGACAGTCTAGCTTTCTTT. Its translation is CASSQSDSLAFF.

This clone was counted between two and nine times. The chain combines TRBV7-9 with TRBJ2-5; TRBD1 agrees at 12 bases. The length of the CDR3 is 19 residues. The junction had 15 bases not matched to a gene; V was cut back by 4 bases and J by 3 bases. Germline values: CDR1 SEHNR, CDR2 FQNEAQ (reference sequence). The CDR3 loop reads CASSSGRGRDRGQKETQYF. The CDR3 DNA is TGTGCCAGCAGCTCCGGGAGGGGCCGGGACAGGGGGCAGAAAGAGACCCAGTACTTC.

This chain connects TRBV19 to TRBJ2-7; 8 nucleotides align to TRBD2. This CDR3 comprises 14 residues. Germline V gene lookup returns CDR1 LNHDA and CDR2 SQIVND (reference sequence). V was clipped by 6 bases and J by 3 bases; unmatched bases: 7. CDR3 in DNA: TGTGCCAGTAGCCGAGCCGGGACTAGCTACGAGCAGTACTTC. Translation: CASSRAGTSYEQYF. Looking up the rest from reference TRBV19 and TRBJ2-7 gives the full variable domain: DGGITQSPKYLFRKEGQNVTLSCEQNLNHDAMYWYRQDPGQGLRLIYYSQIVNDFQKGDIAEGYSVSREKKESFPLTVTSAQKNPTAFYLCASSRAGTSYEQYFGPGTRLTVT.

The chain has TRBV5-4 and TRBJ1-2, with TRBD1 matching 9 bases. The CDR3 totals 14 residues. V lost 0 bases and J lost 7; bases outside the gene matches: 4. From germline, CDR1 is SGHNT and CDR2 YYREEE (reference sequence). This CDR3 reads CASSLDRGLGGYTF. The CDR3 region has the DNA TGTGCCAGCAGCTTGGACAGGGGGCTTGGTGGCTACACCTTC.

The chain carries TRBV12-3 or TRBV12-4 and TRBJ1-1; 8 bases are a match to TRBD1. The CDR3 loop spans 13 amino acids. V trimming: 6 bases; J trimming: 11 bases; junction bases outside the gene matches: 11. In DNA, the CDR3 is TGTGCCAGCAGCCTCACCCAGGGGGCGACGGCTTTCTTT. Residues: CASSLTQGATAFF.

The chain employs TRBV7-9 and TRBJ2-6, with D unclear. CDR3 size: 15 residues. Germline assignment: CDR1 SEHNR and CDR2 FQNEAQ (reference sequence). V gave up 5 bases and J gave up 2 bases, with 10 bases separating them. Here the CDR3 DNA reads TGTGCCAGCAGCCCCCCGCGTACTGGGGCCAACGTCCTGACTTTC. It encodes CASSPPRTGANVLTF. Variable domain in full (rest from reference TRBV7-9 and TRBJ2-6): DTGVSQNPRHKITKRGQNVTFRCDPISEHNRLYWYRQTLGQGPEFLTYFQNEAQLEKSRLLSDRFSAERPKGSFSTLEIQRTEQGDSAMYLCASSPPRTGANVLTFGAGSRLTVL.

This clone was seen a handful of times. The V call is TRBV5-1, the J call TRBJ1-1; TRBD1 matches 11 bases. Germline lookup yields CDR1 SGHRS and CDR2 YFSETQ. Trimming removed 4 bases from V and 1 base from J; junction bases left unmatched: 3. This CDR3 has 15 amino acids. CDR3 protein: CASSKGTGGNTEAFF. CDR3 coding DNA: TGCGCCAGCAGCAAAGGGACAGGGGGGAACACTGAAGCTTTCTTT.

The chain carries TRBV7-7 and TRBJ2-5; no definite D call. This CDR3 is 15 amino acids long. V was trimmed by 0 bases and J by 5 bases, leaving 13 bases between them. Germline lookup yields CDR1 SSHAT and CDR2 FNYEAQ (reference sequence). The CDR3 sequence is CASSLASAVGETQYF. The CDR3 DNA reads TGTGCCAGCAGCTTAGCCAGCGCGGTGGGTGAGACCCAGTACTTC.

V is TRBV4-2 and J is TRBJ2-1; 8 nucleotides match TRBD2. CDR3 length equals 15 residues. J gave up 6 bases and V 2 bases, and 6 bases lay outside the gene matches. Per germline, CDR1 LGHNA and CDR2 YNFKEQ. The CDR3 DNA sequence: TGTGCCAGCAGCCAATCCGGGACTAGTGGCAATGAGCAGTTCTTC. Its protein is CASSQSGTSGNEQFF.